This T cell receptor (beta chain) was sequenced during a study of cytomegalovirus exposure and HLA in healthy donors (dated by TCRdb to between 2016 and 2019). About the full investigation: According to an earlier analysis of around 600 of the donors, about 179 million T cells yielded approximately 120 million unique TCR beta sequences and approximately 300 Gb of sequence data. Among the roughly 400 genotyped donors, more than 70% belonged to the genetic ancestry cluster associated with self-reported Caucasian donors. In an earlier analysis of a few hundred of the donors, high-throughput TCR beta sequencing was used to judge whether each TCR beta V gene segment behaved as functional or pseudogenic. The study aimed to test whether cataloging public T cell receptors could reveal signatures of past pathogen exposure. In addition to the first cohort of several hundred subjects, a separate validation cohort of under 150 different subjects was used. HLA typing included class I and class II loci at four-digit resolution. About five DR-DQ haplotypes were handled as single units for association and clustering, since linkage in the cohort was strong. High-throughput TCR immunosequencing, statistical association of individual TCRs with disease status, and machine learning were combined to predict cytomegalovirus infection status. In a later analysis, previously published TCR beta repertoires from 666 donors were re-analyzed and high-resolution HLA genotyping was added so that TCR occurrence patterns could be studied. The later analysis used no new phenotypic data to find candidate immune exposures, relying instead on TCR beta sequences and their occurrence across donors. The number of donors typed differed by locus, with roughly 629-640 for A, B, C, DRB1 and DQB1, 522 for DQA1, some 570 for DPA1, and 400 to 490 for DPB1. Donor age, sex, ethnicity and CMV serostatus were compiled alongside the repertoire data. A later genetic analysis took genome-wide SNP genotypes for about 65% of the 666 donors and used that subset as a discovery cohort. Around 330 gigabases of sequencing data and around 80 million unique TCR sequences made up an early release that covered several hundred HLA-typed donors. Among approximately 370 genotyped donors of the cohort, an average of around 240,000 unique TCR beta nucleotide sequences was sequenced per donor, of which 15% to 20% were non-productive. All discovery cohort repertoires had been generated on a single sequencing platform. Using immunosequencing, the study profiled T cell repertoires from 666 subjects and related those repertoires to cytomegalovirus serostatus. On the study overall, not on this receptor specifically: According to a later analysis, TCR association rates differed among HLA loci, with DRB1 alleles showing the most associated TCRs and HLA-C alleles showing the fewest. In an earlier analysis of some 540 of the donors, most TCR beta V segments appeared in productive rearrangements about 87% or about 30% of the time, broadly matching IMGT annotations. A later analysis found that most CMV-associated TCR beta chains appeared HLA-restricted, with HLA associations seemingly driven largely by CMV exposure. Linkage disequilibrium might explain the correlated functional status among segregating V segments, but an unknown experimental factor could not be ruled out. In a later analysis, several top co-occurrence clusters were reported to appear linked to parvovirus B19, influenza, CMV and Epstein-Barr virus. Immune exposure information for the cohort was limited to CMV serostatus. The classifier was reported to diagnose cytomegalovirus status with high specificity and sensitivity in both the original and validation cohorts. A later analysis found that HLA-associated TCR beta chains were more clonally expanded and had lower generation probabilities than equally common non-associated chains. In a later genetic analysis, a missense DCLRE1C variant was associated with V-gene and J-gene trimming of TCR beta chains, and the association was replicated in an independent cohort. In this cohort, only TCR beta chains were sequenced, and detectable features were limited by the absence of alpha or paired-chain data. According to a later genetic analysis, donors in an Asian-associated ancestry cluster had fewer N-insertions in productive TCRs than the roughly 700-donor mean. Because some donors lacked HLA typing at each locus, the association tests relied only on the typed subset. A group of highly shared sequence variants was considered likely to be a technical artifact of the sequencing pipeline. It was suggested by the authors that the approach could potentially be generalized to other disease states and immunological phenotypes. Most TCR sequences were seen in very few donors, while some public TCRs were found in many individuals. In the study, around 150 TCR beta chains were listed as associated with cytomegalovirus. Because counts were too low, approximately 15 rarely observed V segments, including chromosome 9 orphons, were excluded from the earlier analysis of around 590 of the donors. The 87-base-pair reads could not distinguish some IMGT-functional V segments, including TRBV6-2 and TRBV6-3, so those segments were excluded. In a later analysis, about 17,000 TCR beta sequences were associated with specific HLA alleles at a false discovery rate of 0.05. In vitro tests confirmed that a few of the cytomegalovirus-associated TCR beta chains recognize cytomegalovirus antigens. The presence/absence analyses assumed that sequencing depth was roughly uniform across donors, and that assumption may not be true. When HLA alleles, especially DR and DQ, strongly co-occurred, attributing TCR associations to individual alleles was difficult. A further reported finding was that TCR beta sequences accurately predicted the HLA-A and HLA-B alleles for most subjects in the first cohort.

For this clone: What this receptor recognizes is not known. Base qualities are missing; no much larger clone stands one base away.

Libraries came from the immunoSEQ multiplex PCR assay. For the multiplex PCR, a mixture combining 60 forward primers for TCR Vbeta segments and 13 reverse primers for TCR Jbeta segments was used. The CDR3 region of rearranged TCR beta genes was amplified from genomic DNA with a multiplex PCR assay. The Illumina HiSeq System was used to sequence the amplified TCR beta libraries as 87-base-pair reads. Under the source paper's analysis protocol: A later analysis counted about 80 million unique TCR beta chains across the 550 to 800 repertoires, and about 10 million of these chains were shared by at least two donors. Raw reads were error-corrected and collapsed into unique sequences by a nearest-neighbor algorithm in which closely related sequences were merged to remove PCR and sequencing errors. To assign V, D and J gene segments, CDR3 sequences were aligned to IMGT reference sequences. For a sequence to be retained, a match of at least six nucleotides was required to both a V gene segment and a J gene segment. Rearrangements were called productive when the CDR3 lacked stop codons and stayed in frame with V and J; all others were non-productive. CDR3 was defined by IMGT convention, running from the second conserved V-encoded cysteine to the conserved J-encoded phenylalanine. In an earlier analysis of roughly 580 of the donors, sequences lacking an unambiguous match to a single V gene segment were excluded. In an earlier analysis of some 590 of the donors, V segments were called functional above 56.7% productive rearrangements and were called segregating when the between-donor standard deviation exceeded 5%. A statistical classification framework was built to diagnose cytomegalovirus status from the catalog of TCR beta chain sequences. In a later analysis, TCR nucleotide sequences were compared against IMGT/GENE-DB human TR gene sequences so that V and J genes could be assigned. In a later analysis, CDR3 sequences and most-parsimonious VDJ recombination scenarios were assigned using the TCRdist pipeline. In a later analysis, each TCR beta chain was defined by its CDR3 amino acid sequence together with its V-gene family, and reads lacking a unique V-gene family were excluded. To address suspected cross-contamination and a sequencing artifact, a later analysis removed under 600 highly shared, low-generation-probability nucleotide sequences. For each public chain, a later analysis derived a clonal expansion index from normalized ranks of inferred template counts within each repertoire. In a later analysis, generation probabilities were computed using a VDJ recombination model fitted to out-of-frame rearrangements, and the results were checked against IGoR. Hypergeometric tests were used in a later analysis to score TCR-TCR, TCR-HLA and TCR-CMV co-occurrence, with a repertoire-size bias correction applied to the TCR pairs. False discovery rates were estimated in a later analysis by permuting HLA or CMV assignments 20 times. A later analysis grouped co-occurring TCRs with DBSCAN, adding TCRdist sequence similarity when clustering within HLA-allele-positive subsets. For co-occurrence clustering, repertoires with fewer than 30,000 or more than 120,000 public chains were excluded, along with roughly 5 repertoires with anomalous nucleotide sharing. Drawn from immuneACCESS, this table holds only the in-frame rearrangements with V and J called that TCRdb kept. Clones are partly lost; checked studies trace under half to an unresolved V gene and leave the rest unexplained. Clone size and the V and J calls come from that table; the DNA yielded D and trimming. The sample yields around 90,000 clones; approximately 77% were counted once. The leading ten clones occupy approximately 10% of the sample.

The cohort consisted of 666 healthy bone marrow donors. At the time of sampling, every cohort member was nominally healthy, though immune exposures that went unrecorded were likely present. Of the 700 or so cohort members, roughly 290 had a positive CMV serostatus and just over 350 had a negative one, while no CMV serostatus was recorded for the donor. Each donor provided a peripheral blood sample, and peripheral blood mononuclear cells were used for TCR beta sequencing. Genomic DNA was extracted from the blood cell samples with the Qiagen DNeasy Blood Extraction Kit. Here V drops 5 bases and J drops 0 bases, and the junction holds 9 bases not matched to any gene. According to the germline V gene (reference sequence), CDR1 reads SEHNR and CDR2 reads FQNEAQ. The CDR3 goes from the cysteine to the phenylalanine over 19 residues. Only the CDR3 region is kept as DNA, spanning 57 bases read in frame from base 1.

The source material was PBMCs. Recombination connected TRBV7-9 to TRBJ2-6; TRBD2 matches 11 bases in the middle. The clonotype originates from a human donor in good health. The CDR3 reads CASSPPLAGDRSGANVLTF. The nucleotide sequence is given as TGTGCCAGCAGCCCTCCACTAGCGGGAGACCGCTCTGGGGCCAACGTCCTGACTTTC.